The sequence of this TCR beta chain was determined in a study of cytomegalovirus exposure and HLA in healthy donors. With 60 Vbeta and 13 Jbeta primers, the PCR was carried out. Produced via immunoSEQ multiplex PCR; TCRdb's table is partial and in-frame only. The sample lists 100,000 to 150,000 clones, about 80% seen once, with 0.95% to 1.1% in the top ten. The CDR3 is 15 residues long. V was cut by 4 bases and J by 1 base, with 11 bases left in between. The germline gives CDR1 SGDLS, CDR2 YYNGEE. The rearrangement uses TRBV9 and TRBJ2-2; possible D gene TRBD1, 7 bases. This clonotype originated in a human donor in good health. Material: PBMCs. CDR3 sequence reads: CASSPGGRNTGELFF. Written as DNA, the CDR3 is TGTGCCAGCAGCCCAGGGGGGAGGAACACCGGGGAGCTGTTTTTT.